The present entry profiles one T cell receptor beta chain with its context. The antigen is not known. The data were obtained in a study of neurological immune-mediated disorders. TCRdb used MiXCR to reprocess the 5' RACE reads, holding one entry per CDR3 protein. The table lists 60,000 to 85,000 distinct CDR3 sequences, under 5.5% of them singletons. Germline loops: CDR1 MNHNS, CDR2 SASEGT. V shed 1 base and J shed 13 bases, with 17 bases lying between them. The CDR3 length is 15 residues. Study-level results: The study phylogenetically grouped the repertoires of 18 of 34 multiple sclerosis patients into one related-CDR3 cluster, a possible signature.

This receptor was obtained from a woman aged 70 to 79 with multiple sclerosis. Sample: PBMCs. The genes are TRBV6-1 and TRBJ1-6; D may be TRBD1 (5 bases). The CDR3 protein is CASSEEGLAPIPLHF. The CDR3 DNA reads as TGTGCCAGCAGTGAAGAGGGGTTGGCGCCTATCCCCCTCCACTTT.